The clone carrying this TCR beta chain was recorded only once. Its cognate antigen is unknown. The record originates from a study of shared clonotypes between healthy human individuals. The study's findings and limits: Enrolling few donors narrowed the genetic and exposure-history diversity that was represented. Estimated richness was generally greater in naive than memory subsets.

The authors loaded about 200 ng DNA, about 30,000 T cell genomes, into sorted-subset replicate PCRs. Repertoires were generated with immunoSEQ multiplex PCR, while TCRdb's copy carries only in-frame clones and drops some. The data contain 2 million to 2.5 million clones, nearly 97% of them seen just once; the ten biggest clones take up roughly 0.13%. Trimming took off 4 bases at V and 5 bases at J, with 23 bases between the two ends. The CDR3 is made up of 17 amino acids. The sequencing input was naive CD4+ T cells sorted from blood. Specified subset: CD45RA+ positively selected. The gene calls are TRBV23-1 and TRBJ1-2; no definite D call. TRBV23-1 is an ORF; its function is uncertain. The receptor comes from a young man in good health. The CDR3 protein is CASSRPLPGSWAYGYTF. The DNA of the CDR3 is TGCGCCAGCAGTCGACCATTACCGGGGAGTTGGGCGTATGGCTACACCTTC.